Given below is one T cell receptor (beta chain) in context. Its antigen is undetermined. This sample was taken from a study of response to subunit inactivated influenza vaccine. Study observations and caveats: Seasonal influenza vaccination, on each occasion, was suggested by the authors to recruit few new T cells.

TCRdb passed the RT-PCR reads through MiXCR, listing each CDR3 protein once. The sample has around 540,000 distinct CDR3 sequences; over 9.5% are singletons. Trimming cost V 0 bases and J 5 bases, with 11 bases left between them. Germline CDR1 reads LGHNA; CDR2 reads YSLEER. The CDR3 is made up of 14 amino acids. This receptor was identified in a man between 45 and 60 years old who received an inactivated influenza vaccine. J is TRBJ2-7 and V is TRBV4-3; D is ambiguous. Sequenced material: PBMCs from blood, taken on the day of vaccination. DNA of the CDR3: TGCGCCAGCAGCCAAGACCGCAGGACCCACGAGCAGTACTTC. It yields the protein CASSQDRRTHEQYF.